This is a list of T cell receptor beta chains from one sample in a study of blood T cell repertoires in COVID-19. Here immunoSEQ multiplex PCR was the method, and the copy in TCRdb shows in-frame clones only, minus some. This sample carries a few hundred thousand clones, roughly nine tenths of them seen once, and the ten largest clones take 2% to 2.5%. Sequencing used peripheral blood. All receptors come from a man aged 45-65 years with acute or convalescent COVID-19. Both conserved end residues are part of each CDR3. Each record gives: V gene, J gene, clone size, CDR3 length, D gene, CDR3 DNA, CDR3 protein. The D gene is left open where the match is weak. The size field is filled for only some rows; it gives once, few, many or a size class.

V gene: TRBV5-4; J gene: TRBJ1-1; clone size: .; CDR3 length: 12; D gene: .; CDR3 DNA: TGTGCCACTCGAGCGACCCCCCGTGAAGCTTTCTTT; CDR3 protein: CATRATPREAFF
V gene: TRBV11-2; J gene: TRBJ1-2; clone size: .; CDR3 length: 12; D gene: .; CDR3 DNA: TGTGCCAGCAGCTTCGCGGCGGGGGGCTACACCTTC; CDR3 protein: CASSFAAGGYTF
V gene: TRBV5-1; J gene: TRBJ1-4; clone size: .; CDR3 length: 14; D gene: TRBD1; CDR3 DNA: TGCGCCAGCAGCCCCGGGACAGGGAATGAAAAACTGTTTTTT; CDR3 protein: CASSPGTGNEKLFF
V gene: TRBV18; J gene: TRBJ2-1; clone size: .; CDR3 length: 16; D gene: TRBD2; CDR3 DNA: TGTGCCAGCTCAGCTGAATGGACTAGCGGGGGCAATGAGCAGTTCTTC; CDR3 protein: CASSAEWTSGGNEQFF
V gene: TRBV20-1; J gene: TRBJ2-1; clone size: .; CDR3 length: 10; D gene: .; CDR3 DNA: TGCAGTGGGGGGCGGCCAACGCAGTTCTTC; CDR3 protein: CSGGRPTQFF
V gene: TRBV5-6; J gene: TRBJ1-2; clone size: .; CDR3 length: 15; D gene: .; CDR3 DNA: TGTGCCAGCAGCTTGGGAGATGTCGTGGTGAGTGGCTACACCTTC; CDR3 protein: CASSLGDVVVSGYTF
V gene: TRBV30; J gene: TRBJ1-5; clone size: .; CDR3 length: 15; D gene: TRBD1; CDR3 DNA: TGTGCCTGGAGTGTAAAGGGGGCAAAGGATCAGCCCCAGCATTTT; CDR3 protein: CAWSVKGAKDQPQHF
V gene: TRBV30; J gene: TRBJ2-3; clone size: .; CDR3 length: 16; D gene: .; CDR3 DNA: TGTGCCTGGAGGGATATGCGACGCGGATCCACAGATACGCAGTATTTT; CDR3 protein: CAWRDMRRGSTDTQYF
V gene: TRBV6-5; J gene: TRBJ2-5; clone size: .; CDR3 length: 15; D gene: TRBD1; CDR3 DNA: TGTGCCAGCGGGGACCTCCGGGACAGGGGAGAGACCCAGTACTTC; CDR3 protein: CASGDLRDRGETQYF
V gene: TRBV29-1; J gene: TRBJ1-6; clone size: few; CDR3 length: 13; D gene: .; CDR3 DNA: TGCAGCGTTGTCGCGGACAGTAATTCACCCCTCCACTTT; CDR3 protein: CSVVADSNSPLHF
V gene: TRBV27; J gene: TRBJ2-1; clone size: few; CDR3 length: 15; D gene: .; CDR3 DNA: TGTGCCAGCAGTTGGTTAACGAGCTCCTACAATGAGCAGTTCTTC; CDR3 protein: CASSWLTSSYNEQFF
V gene: TRBV10-3; J gene: TRBJ2-1; clone size: once; CDR3 length: 15; D gene: TRBD2; CDR3 DNA: TGTGCCATCAGTGAGTCGCGGGGGGCTTACAATGAGCAGTTCTTC; CDR3 protein: CAISESRGAYNEQFF
V gene: TRBV18; J gene: TRBJ1-1; clone size: .; CDR3 length: 13; D gene: .; CDR3 DNA: TGTGCCAGCTCACTAAACGCACGGACTGAAGCTTTCTTT; CDR3 protein: CASSLNARTEAFF
V gene: TRBV6-5; J gene: TRBJ1-2; clone size: .; CDR3 length: 13; D gene: .; CDR3 DNA: TGTGCCGGGGCCAACCGAGCCAACTATGGCTACACCTTC; CDR3 protein: CAGANRANYGYTF
V gene: TRBV9; J gene: TRBJ2-1; clone size: .; CDR3 length: 13; D gene: TRBD2; CDR3 DNA: TGTGCCAGCAGGTCTAGCGGGGGAAATGAGCAGTTCTTC; CDR3 protein: CASRSSGGNEQFF
V gene: TRBV3-1/TRBV3-2; J gene: TRBJ2-7; clone size: once; CDR3 length: 15; D gene: TRBD1; CDR3 DNA: TGTGCCAGCAGCTACACCGGGACAGGGGCCTACGAGCAGTACTTC; CDR3 protein: CASSYTGTGAYEQYF
V gene: TRBV5-1; J gene: TRBJ1-1; clone size: .; CDR3 length: 14; D gene: .; CDR3 DNA: TGCGCCAGCAGCACCCTGGACATGAACACTGAAGCTTTCTTT; CDR3 protein: CASSTLDMNTEAFF
V gene: TRBV11-3; J gene: TRBJ2-2; clone size: .; CDR3 length: 16; D gene: TRBD1; CDR3 DNA: TGTGCCAGCAGCTTAGCACAGGGGGCGCGTACCGGGGAGCTGTTTTTT; CDR3 protein: CASSLAQGARTGELFF
V gene: TRBV2; J gene: TRBJ2-7; clone size: .; CDR3 length: 15; D gene: TRBD1; CDR3 DNA: TGTGCCAGCAGTGATCCAGTGACAGGGCCCTACGAGCAGTACTTC; CDR3 protein: CASSDPVTGPYEQYF
V gene: TRBV18; J gene: TRBJ1-5; clone size: .; CDR3 length: 15; D gene: .; CDR3 DNA: TGTGCCAGCTCACCAACAGGTTATAGCAATCAGCCCCAGCATTTT; CDR3 protein: CASSPTGYSNQPQHF
V gene: TRBV2; J gene: TRBJ1-5; clone size: once; CDR3 length: 14; D gene: .; CDR3 DNA: TGTGCCAGCAGTGCCGAGATACTAGGGGGGCCCCAGCATTTT; CDR3 protein: CASSAEILGGPQHF
V gene: TRBV29-1; J gene: TRBJ2-1; clone size: .; CDR3 length: 15; D gene: TRBD1; CDR3 DNA: TGCAGCGCCCGGACAGGGAAACCTCCGCCCAATGAGCAGTTCTTC; CDR3 protein: CSARTGKPPPNEQFF
V gene: TRBV27; J gene: TRBJ2-7; clone size: .; CDR3 length: 14; D gene: .; CDR3 DNA: TGTGCCAGCAGTCCAGGGGCGGACTCCTACGAGCAGTACTTC; CDR3 protein: CASSPGADSYEQYF
V gene: TRBV30; J gene: TRBJ1-1; clone size: .; CDR3 length: 12; D gene: .; CDR3 DNA: TGTGCCTGGAGTGTACAGGGAGTTGAAGCTTTCTTT; CDR3 protein: CAWSVQGVEAFF
V gene: TRBV7-2; J gene: TRBJ2-5; clone size: .; CDR3 length: 16; D gene: TRBD2; CDR3 DNA: TGTGCCAGCAGCTTAGTTACTAGCGGGGGGATGGAGACCCAGTACTTC; CDR3 protein: CASSLVTSGGMETQYF
V gene: TRBV30; J gene: TRBJ1-2; clone size: .; CDR3 length: 13; D gene: .; CDR3 DNA: TGTGCCTGCCACCCCCTGGGCAGGGGAGGCTACACCTTC; CDR3 protein: CACHPLGRGGYTF